A single sample gave rise to the 30 T cell receptor beta chains below, sequenced in a study of blood T cell repertoires in COVID-19. Data came from immunoSEQ multiplex PCR; TCRdb stores just in-frame clones and leaves some out. This sample has about 81,000 clones, with over 70% found just once. Sequenced: peripheral blood. The receptors were gathered from a woman in her forties or fifties with acute or convalescent COVID-19.

The V gene is TRBV4-1, the J gene TRBJ1-5; maybe TRBD1 (5 bases). The CDR3 runs to 15 residues. CDR1 is MGHRA and CDR2 is YSYEKL in the germline V gene. The V end was cut by 0 bases, the J end by 3 bases, with 9 bases between. CDR3 sequence: CASSQDMTVNQPQHF. CDR3 nucleotides: TGCGCCAGCAGCCAAGATATGACAGTCAATCAGCCCCAGCATTTT.

This chain uses TRBV3-1 (or the pseudogene TRBV3-2) with TRBJ1-6; 7 bases align to TRBD1. Germline trimming cut 1 base from V and 6 bases from J; bases unmatched to any gene: 0. Germline loops: CDR1 LGHDT, CDR2 YNNKEL (reference sequence). This CDR3 is built from 14 residues. Here the CDR3 reads CASSQGQGNSPLHF. CDR3 DNA: TGTGCCAGCAGCCAAGGACAGGGTAATTCACCCCTCCACTTT.

The chain employs TRBV2 and TRBJ1-5, with 8 bases fitting TRBD1. The CDR3 is 18 residues long. Trimming took 0 bases from V and 4 from J; bases not matched to a gene: 11. Germline CDR1 reads SNHLY; CDR2 reads FYNNEI. CDR3 residues: CASSEALEGQVLNQPQHF. CDR3 DNA: TGTGCCAGCAGTGAAGCGCTTGAGGGACAGGTGTTAAATCAGCCCCAGCATTTT.

This clone was observed a single time. J is TRBJ2-5 and V is TRBV3-1 (or the pseudogene TRBV3-2); D remains unclear. V lost 2 bases and J lost 4, with 5 bases in between. The CDR3 spans 12 residues. Germline V gene lookup returns CDR1 LGHDT and CDR2 YNNKEL (reference sequence). Written as DNA, the CDR3 is TGTGCCAGCAGCCAAAGCTTAGAGACCCAGTACTTC. Its translation is CASSQSLETQYF.

The V gene is TRBV12-3 or TRBV12-4, the J gene TRBJ2-3; D gene uncertain. The CDR3 covers 11 residues. V was pared by 8 bases and J by 6 bases, with 9 bases between. CDR3 in amino acids: CASGKLDTQYF. Written as DNA, the CDR3 is TGTGCCAGCGGTAAGCTTGATACGCAGTATTTT.

The V and J genes are TRBV6-5 and TRBJ1-2; D unresolved. V was trimmed by 7 bases and J by 4 bases, leaving 19 bases between them. Germline V gene sequence: CDR1 MNHEY, CDR2 SVGAGI. This CDR3 is built from 15 residues. The CDR3 sequence is CASTSGLTGGYGYTF. The CDR3 DNA reads as TGTGCCAGCACCTCCGGCCTCACGGGAGGCTATGGCTACACCTTC.

This rearrangement joins TRBV7-2 to TRBJ1-2; TRBD1 matches 8 bases. The CDR3 spans 14 residues. Germline V gene sequence: CDR1 SGHTA, CDR2 FQGNSA. Trimming at V came to 5 bases and at J to 1 base, leaving 3 bases not matched to a gene. The CDR3 reads CASSTTGVNYGYTF. As DNA, the CDR3 is TGTGCCAGCAGCACGACAGGGGTTAACTATGGCTACACCTTC. The full variable domain, in which reference TRBV7-2 and TRBJ1-2 provide the parts outside the CDR3, is GAGVSQSPSNKVTEKGKDVELRCDPISGHTALYWYRQSLGQGLEFLIYFQGNSAPDKSGLPSDRFSAERTGGSVSTLTIQRTQQEDSAVYLCASSTTGVNYGYTFGSGTRLTVV.

The genes are TRBV24-1 and TRBJ2-1; D is ambiguous. Germline V gene sequence: CDR1 KGHDR, CDR2 SFDVKD. CDR3 length: 15 amino acids. Trimming took 5 bases from V and 6 from J, leaving 16 bases between them. CDR3 sequence: CATSAAATRLNEQFF. For the CDR3, the DNA is TGTGCCACCAGTGCGGCAGCTACTCGACTCAATGAGCAGTTCTTC.

The chain carries TRBV19 and TRBJ1-1, with TRBD1 identical over 7 bases. The CDR3 is made up of 14 amino acids. Germline CDR1 and CDR2: LNHDA and SQIVND (reference sequence). The trim removed 7 bases at V and 1 base at J, leaving 6 bases unmatched. CDR3: CASMTRQGNTEAFF. The DNA for the CDR3 is TGTGCCAGTATGACAAGACAGGGGAACACTGAAGCTTTCTTT.

The genes are TRBV7-9 and TRBJ2-7; TRBD2 is a possible D gene (5 bases). V lost 0 bases, J lost 1 base, and 7 bases lay in between. Germline lookup yields CDR1 SEHNR and CDR2 FQNEAQ (reference sequence). The CDR3 length is 14 residues. The CDR3 bases are TGTGCCAGCAGCTTAGCCAGCGGATCCTACGAGCAGTACTTC. Its protein is CASSLASGSYEQYF. Using reference TRBV7-9 and TRBJ2-7 for the parts outside the CDR3, the full variable domain is DTGVSQNPRHKITKRGQNVTFRCDPISEHNRLYWYRQTLGQGPEFLTYFQNEAQLEKSRLLSDRFSAERPKGSFSTLEIQRTEQGDSAMYLCASSLASGSYEQYFGPGTRLTVT.

The chain has TRBV7-8 and TRBJ1-6; D is unclear. Per germline, CDR1 SGHVS and CDR2 FQNEAQ. This CDR3 is built from 15 residues. Between the trimmed V and J ends, which lost 5 bases and 9 bases, there was a span of 17 bases. Here the CDR3 DNA reads TGTGCCAGCAGCCCATACCGTGGGGAGGGTTCACCCCTCCACTTT. Amino acids: CASSPYRGEGSPLHF.

The chain uses TRBV5-1 and TRBJ2-7, with TRBD2 as a possible D gene (6 bases). V was shortened by 0 bases and J by 6 bases, with 25 bases between the two germline ends. Looked up from germline, CDR1 is SGHRS and CDR2 is YFSETQ. The CDR3 has 18 residues. The CDR3 here is CASSLDPLRDSQPPEQYF. Written as DNA, the CDR3 is TGCGCCAGCAGCTTGGACCCCCTCCGGGACTCTCAACCTCCCGAGCAGTACTTC.

This clone has just one count. The rearrangement joins TRBV30 to TRBJ2-7, with TRBD1 matching over 8 bases. The V segment lost 4 bases and the J segment 7 bases; nucleotides outside the gene matches: 12. This CDR3 comprises 14 residues. From germline, CDR1 is GTSNPN and CDR2 SVGIG (reference sequence). CDR3 loop: CAWIRVRGRGEQYF. The CDR3 bases are TGTGCCTGGATTCGGGTCAGGGGGCGCGGGGAGCAGTACTTC.

The chain couples TRBV19 to TRBJ2-1; the D gene is possibly TRBD2 (6 bases). This CDR3 is built from 12 residues. Germline assignment: CDR1 LNHDA and CDR2 SQIVND (reference sequence). V lost 6 bases and J lost 7, with 10 bases in between. In DNA, the CDR3 is TGTGCCAGTAGAGGAGGGTGGAATGAGCAGTTCTTC. Protein: CASRGGWNEQFF.

CDR3 protein: CASKVQGGYNSPLHF. Here the CDR3 DNA reads TGTGCCAGCAAGGTCCAGGGGGGCTATAATTCACCCCTCCACTTT. The V call is TRBV28, the J call TRBJ1-6; 7 positions match TRBD1. Looked up from germline, CDR1 is MDHEN and CDR2 is SYDVKM. With V trimmed by 7 bases and J by 3 bases, 6 bases remained unmatched. CDR3 length equals 15 residues.

This clone was detected only a few times. This chain joins TRBV5-1 and TRBJ2-7, with 9 bases that match TRBD1. The CDR3 runs to 14 residues. Germline V gene data show CDR1 as SGHRS and CDR2 as YFSETQ. V lost 3 bases and J lost 6; bases outside the gene matches: 7. CDR3 protein: CASSSGQGGFEQYF. In DNA, the CDR3 is TGCGCCAGCAGCTCGGGACAGGGAGGATTCGAGCAGTACTTC.

This chain connects TRBV6-1 to TRBJ2-5; D is uncertain. Germline V gene data show CDR1 as MNHNS and CDR2 as SASEGT. CDR3 length: 13 residues. Deletions cut 3 bases from V and 5 bases from J, with 10 bases between. Written as DNA, the CDR3 is TGTGCCAGCAGTGAGGGCCTTAGGGAGACCCAGTACTTC. It codes for CASSEGLRETQYF.

The V gene is TRBV4-3, the J gene TRBJ1-3; D gene unclear. Germline V gives CDR1 LGHNA, CDR2 YSLEER. Trimming stripped 0 bases from V and 2 bases from J, with 11 bases between. CDR3 length equals 16 residues. For the CDR3, the DNA is TGCGCCAGCAGCCAAGATCTCGGAGGGACTGGAAACACCATATATTTT. Amino acids: CASSQDLGGTGNTIYF.

The rearrangement uses TRBV27 and TRBJ2-5; 11 positions agree with TRBD2. V gave up 2 bases and J gave up 6 bases; unmatched junction bases: 2. Germline CDR1 MNHEY, CDR2 SMNVEV (reference sequence). The length of the CDR3 is 14 residues. The CDR3 DNA reads as TGTGCCAGCAGTTTAACTAGCGGGGGACAGACCCAGTACTTC. Its translation: CASSLTSGGQTQYF.

The V call is TRBV4-1, the J call TRBJ1-1, with D possibly being TRBD1 (6 bases). The CDR3 spans 16 residues. The V and J ends lost 1 base and 0 bases respectively, with 12 bases between them. Germline-derived CDR1 and CDR2 are MGHRA and YSYEKL. The CDR3 here is CASSQGTGLLNTEAFF. In DNA form, the CDR3 reads TGCGCCAGCAGCCAAGGTACAGGGCTCTTGAACACTGAAGCTTTCTTT.

V gene TRBV2 combines with J gene TRBJ2-1; D ambiguous. This CDR3 has 13 residues. V gave up 3 bases and J gave up 5 bases, with 8 bases separating them. Germline V gene data show CDR1 as SNHLY and CDR2 as FYNNEI. This CDR3 reads CASSDWRNNEQFF. CDR3 bases: TGTGCCAGCAGTGATTGGCGGAACAATGAGCAGTTCTTC.

This chain uses TRBV27 with TRBJ2-5, with 7 bases aligning to TRBD1. Unmatched junction bases numbered 3, after V lost 3 bases and J lost 5 bases. Germline assignment: CDR1 MNHEY and CDR2 SMNVEV (reference sequence). The CDR3 is 13 amino acids. As DNA, the CDR3 is TGTGCCAGCAGTTTGACAGGGTGGGAGACCCAGTACTTC. Its protein is CASSLTGWETQYF.

Comments on this clone: The sample carries other DNA sequences with the same CDR3. This sequence joins TRBV9 and TRBJ1-1; D gene uncertain. CDR1 is SGDLS and CDR2 is YYNGEE in the germline V gene. This CDR3 is 14 amino acids long. V was cut by 0 bases and J by 1 base, with 7 bases left in between. This chain's CDR3 is CASSVGAGNTEAFF. The CDR3 DNA follows: TGTGCCAGCAGCGTAGGCGCCGGGAACACTGAAGCTTTCTTT.

The rearrangement joins TRBV6-5 to TRBJ1-6, with 7 bases identical to TRBD1. J gave up 8 bases and V 5 bases, and 6 bases lay outside the gene matches. CDR3 length equals 14 residues. From germline, CDR1 is MNHEY and CDR2 SVGAGI. The CDR3 bases are TGTGCCAGCAGTCTCACAGGGGATTATTCACCCCTCCACTTT. It is translated as CASSLTGDYSPLHF.

The chain carries TRBV29-1 and TRBJ2-5, with 9 bases lining up with TRBD2. The trim removed 4 bases at V and 4 bases at J, leaving 4 bases unmatched. The CDR3 has 13 amino acids. Germline CDR1 is SQVTM and CDR2 is ANQGSEA. CDR3 sequence: CSVGTSAVETQYF. The CDR3 DNA sequence: TGCAGCGTTGGGACTAGCGCAGTAGAGACCCAGTACTTC.

The V call is TRBV19, the J call TRBJ2-7, with TRBD2 as a possible D gene (5 bases). The length of the CDR3 is 14 residues. V was trimmed by 3 bases and J by 4 bases, leaving 13 bases between them. From germline, CDR1 is LNHDA and CDR2 SQIVND (reference sequence). As DNA, the CDR3 is TGTGCCAGTAGTATTGGGGTAACGGGGTACGAGCAGTACTTC. This encodes CASSIGVTGYEQYF.

The chain carries TRBV6-2 or TRBV6-3 and TRBJ2-2; 9 bases fit TRBD1. CDR3 length equals 14 residues. With 6 bases clipped from V and 5 bases from J, the junction kept 4 bases outside the gene matches. The V gene's germline CDR1 is MNHEY and CDR2 SVGEGT. The chain's CDR3 is CASSWGQGTGELFF. DNA for the CDR3: TGTGCCAGCAGCTGGGGACAGGGAACCGGGGAGCTGTTTTTT.

This chain joins TRBV3-1 (or the pseudogene TRBV3-2) and TRBJ1-3; D may be TRBD1 (5 bases). Per the germline V gene, CDR1 is LGHDT and CDR2 is YNNKEL (reference sequence). The CDR3 length is 14 residues. V lost 3 bases to trimming and J lost 4 bases, with 10 bases between them. The CDR3 sequence is CASSHRESGNTIYF. The CDR3 DNA reads as TGTGCCAGCAGCCACAGGGAAAGCGGAAACACCATATATTTT.

V is TRBV19 and J is TRBJ1-1; the D gene is possibly TRBD1 (6 bases). Trimming removed 6 bases at V and 1 base at J, with 15 bases between. Germline V gives CDR1 LNHDA, CDR2 SQIVND (reference sequence). CDR3 length equals 15 residues. For the CDR3, the DNA is TGTGCCAGTAGCCCGATGGGACATTCGAACACTGAAGCTTTCTTT. Its protein is CASSPMGHSNTEAFF.

The chain uses TRBV28 and TRBJ1-1; D is undetermined. This CDR3 region has 12 residues. Germline V lookup: CDR1 MDHEN, CDR2 SYDVKM. Trimming took off 5 bases at V and 9 bases at J, with 13 bases between the two ends. This CDR3 reads CASSPPGIQAFF. The CDR3, as DNA: TGTGCCAGCAGTCCGCCCGGGATCCAAGCTTTCTTT.